This is a list of T cell receptor beta chains from one sample in a study of OX40 agonist ivuxolimab in advanced cancers. The table came from immunoSEQ multiplex PCR; TCRdb's copy has only in-frame clones and leaves some out. Here the sample spans about 130,000 clones, about 93% being singletons. Sequencing used CD4+ or CD8+ T cells sorted from blood, obtained in a trial of the OX40 agonist ivuxolimab. The receptor source for this set is an adult with an advanced solid tumor such as melanoma, head and neck, liver or kidney cancer. Both conserved end residues are part of each CDR3. D genes are given only for firm matches. For some rows the clone size is stated as once, few or many, or as a class when expanded; others skip it.

D: NA
size: once
J: TRBJ2-1
V: TRBV7-6
CDR3: CASSLGLPEGNEQFF
DNA: TGTGCCAGCAGCTTAGGACTTCCAGAGGGCAATGAGCAGTTCTTC

D: NA
size: NA
J: TRBJ1-2
V: TRBV7-2
CDR3: CASSSQGPYGYTF
DNA: TGTGCCAGCAGCTCACAGGGACCCTATGGCTACACCTTC

D: NA
size: NA
J: TRBJ2-1
V: TRBV28
CDR3: CASSLFSQSTDEQFF
DNA: TGTGCCAGCAGTTTATTTTCCCAGTCCACGGATGAGCAGTTCTTC

D: NA
size: NA
J: TRBJ1-2
V: TRBV10-2
CDR3: CASRQGIGGYTF
DNA: TGCGCCAGCCGGCAGGGGATCGGGGGCTACACCTTC

D: NA
size: NA
J: TRBJ2-2
V: TRBV6-5
CDR3: CASSYADPTGELFF
DNA: TGTGCCAGCAGTTACGCCGATCCAACCGGGGAGCTGTTTTTT

D: NA
size: NA
J: TRBJ2-7
V: TRBV9
CDR3: CASSRRGYDEQYF
DNA: TGTGCCAGCAGTCGGAGGGGTTATGACGAGCAGTACTTC

D: NA
size: NA
J: TRBJ2-3
V: TRBV28
CDR3: CASSSAGGREPQYF
DNA: TGTGCCAGCAGTTCCGCAGGGGGGCGGGAGCCGCAGTATTTT

D: NA
size: few
J: TRBJ1-1
V: TRBV7-2
CDR3: CASSSTDGTEAFF
DNA: TGTGCCAGCAGCTCGACGGACGGTACTGAAGCTTTCTTT

D: TRBD2
size: NA
J: TRBJ2-7
V: TRBV6-6
CDR3: CASTGLAGRVLKEYF
DNA: TGTGCCAGCACCGGACTAGCGGGACGGGTCTTGAAGGAGTACTTC

D: NA
size: NA
J: TRBJ2-2
V: TRBV19
CDR3: CASSGDGTGELFF
DNA: TGTGCCAGTAGTGGGGACGGGACCGGGGAGCTGTTTTTT

D: NA
size: NA
J: TRBJ1-1
V: TRBV18
CDR3: CASSRSPLMNTEAFF
DNA: TGTGCCAGCTCGCGGAGTCCTTTAATGAACACTGAAGCTTTCTTT

D: NA
size: NA
J: TRBJ2-1
V: TRBV11-2
CDR3: CASSLEFWQYNEQFF
DNA: TGTGCCAGCAGCTTAGAGTTCTGGCAGTACAATGAGCAGTTCTTC

D: NA
size: NA
J: TRBJ1-2
V: TRBV10-3
CDR3: CAISEVGTVYRSGRYTF
DNA: TGTGCCATCAGTGAGGTGGGGACGGTTTATAGGTCCGGGAGGTACACCTTC

D: NA
size: NA
J: TRBJ2-1
V: TRBV7-2
CDR3: CASSSRVSNEQFF
DNA: TGTGCCAGCAGCAGCCGGGTCTCCAATGAGCAGTTCTTC

D: TRBD1
size: NA
J: TRBJ1-5
V: TRBV6-5
CDR3: CASSSTGKSNQPQHF
DNA: TGTGCCAGCAGTTCGACAGGGAAGAGCAATCAGCCCCAGCATTTT

D: NA
size: NA
J: TRBJ2-6
V: TRBV19
CDR3: CASRQGSGANVLTF
DNA: TGTGCCAGTAGACAGGGCTCTGGGGCCAACGTCCTGACTTTC

D: TRBD1
size: NA
J: TRBJ2-5
V: TRBV9
CDR3: CASSGGQGKETQYF
DNA: TGTGCCAGCAGCGGCGGACAGGGAAAAGAGACCCAGTACTTC

D: TRBD1
size: NA
J: TRBJ1-2
V: TRBV4-1
CDR3: CASSQDSITRWGQGEDYGYTF
DNA: TGCGCCAGCAGCCAAGATAGCATCACTCGGTGGGGACAGGGGGAGGACTATGGCTACACCTTC

D: NA
size: NA
J: TRBJ2-5
V: TRBV4-3
CDR3: CASSQERGVQETQYF
DNA: TGCGCCAGCAGCCAAGAGCGAGGGGTTCAAGAGACCCAGTACTTC

D: NA
size: NA
J: TRBJ2-7
V: TRBV6-5
CDR3: CASRPPGTYEQYF
DNA: TGTGCCAGCCGCCCACCCGGCACCTACGAGCAGTACTTC

D: TRBD1
size: once
J: TRBJ1-5
V: TRBV6-5
CDR3: CASAGTGGLRPQHF
DNA: TGTGCCAGCGCGGGGACAGGGGGGCTTCGGCCCCAGCATTTT

D: NA
size: NA
J: TRBJ1-1
V: TRBV5-1
CDR3: CASSLEAIRGTEAFF
DNA: TGCGCCAGCAGCTTGGAGGCAATACGGGGCACTGAAGCTTTCTTT

D: TRBD1
size: NA
J: TRBJ1-2
V: TRBV7-9
CDR3: CASSPRDRGYGYTF
DNA: TGTGCCAGCAGCCCCCGGGACAGGGGTTATGGCTACACCTTC

D: TRBD1
size: NA
J: TRBJ1-2
V: TRBV4-2
CDR3: CASSPPGQSYGYTF
DNA: TGTGCCAGCAGCCCGCCGGGACAGTCTTATGGCTACACCTTC

D: NA
size: NA
J: TRBJ1-2
V: TRBV20-1
CDR3: CSAGESYGYTF
DNA: TGCAGTGCTGGGGAGTCCTATGGCTACACCTTC

D: NA
size: NA
J: TRBJ1-2
V: TRBV7-2
CDR3: CASSLSTGFPCF
DNA: TGTGCCAGCAGCTTATCGACGGGGTTTCCATGTTTC

D: NA
size: few
J: TRBJ1-5
V: TRBV7-2
CDR3: CASSFRSNQPQHF
DNA: TGTGCCAGCAGCTTTCGTAGCAATCAGCCCCAGCATTTT

D: TRBD1
size: NA
J: TRBJ1-1
V: TRBV18
CDR3: CATKQGWNTEAFF
DNA: TGTGCCACCAAACAGGGGTGGAACACTGAAGCTTTCTTT

D: NA
size: NA
J: TRBJ1-2
V: TRBV25-1
CDR3: CASSEPGEPYGYTF
DNA: TGTGCCAGCAGTGAACCGGGGGAACCCTATGGCTACACCTTC

D: NA
size: NA
J: TRBJ1-1
V: TRBV19
CDR3: CASSLYGGNEAFF
DNA: TGTGCCAGTAGTCTCTACGGGGGTAACGAAGCTTTCTTT

D: NA
size: once
J: TRBJ1-1
V: TRBV10-3
CDR3: CAISDRGNTEAFF
DNA: TGTGCCATCAGTGATCGGGGGAACACTGAAGCTTTCTTT

D: NA
size: NA
J: TRBJ1-2
V: TRBV7-9
CDR3: CASSLGAWDNYGYTF
DNA: TGTGCCAGCAGCTTAGGTGCCTGGGATAACTATGGCTACACCTTC

D: TRBD2
size: NA
J: TRBJ2-1
V: TRBV19
CDR3: CAGGGRSYNEQFF
DNA: TGTGCCGGGGGGGGAAGGTCTTACAATGAGCAGTTCTTC

D: NA
size: NA
J: TRBJ2-3
V: TRBV5-1
CDR3: CASSLAIGETDTQYF
DNA: TGCGCCAGCAGCTTGGCCATCGGGGAAACAGATACGCAGTATTTT

D: TRBD2
size: NA
J: TRBJ2-3
V: TRBV9
CDR3: CASSAGTSGGAAYLILADTQYF
DNA: TGTGCCAGCAGCGCCGGGACTAGCGGGGGGGCAGCTTATCTCATTCTGGCAGATACGCAGTATTTT

D: TRBD2
size: NA
J: TRBJ2-1
V: TRBV28
CDR3: CASSSQAGLTYNEQFF
DNA: TGTGCCAGCAGCTCACAAGCGGGATTAACCTACAATGAGCAGTTCTTC

D: NA
size: few
J: TRBJ1-5
V: TRBV6-1
CDR3: CASSLQGSNQPQHF
DNA: TGTGCCAGCAGTCTCCAGGGGAGCAATCAGCCCCAGCATTTT

D: NA
size: NA
J: TRBJ2-6
V: TRBV7-2
CDR3: CASTERGSGANVLTF
DNA: TGTGCCAGCACCGAGAGGGGGTCTGGGGCCAACGTCCTGACTTTC

D: TRBD1
size: NA
J: TRBJ1-2
V: TRBV2
CDR3: CASGRTGGDYGYTF
DNA: TGTGCCAGCGGGAGGACAGGGGGCGACTATGGCTACACCTTC

D: TRBD1
size: NA
J: TRBJ1-2
V: TRBV18
CDR3: CASSTGQGTNYGYTF
DNA: TGTGCCAGCTCAACAGGACAGGGGACTAACTATGGCTACACCTTC

D: NA
size: NA
J: TRBJ1-1
V: TRBV18
CDR3: CASSPQTGGSTEAFF
DNA: TGTGCCAGCTCACCACAAACTGGGGGAAGCACTGAAGCTTTCTTT

D: NA
size: NA
J: TRBJ2-7
V: TRBV18
CDR3: CASSPQGGYEQYF
DNA: TGTGCCAGCTCACCGCAGGGAGGCTACGAGCAGTACTTC

D: NA
size: NA
J: TRBJ2-5
V: TRBV21-1
CDR3: CASSLCGLKETQYF
DNA: TGTGCCAGCAGCCTATGCGGACTGAAAGAGACCCAGTACTTC

D: TRBD2
size: NA
J: TRBJ2-7
V: TRBV6-5
CDR3: CASRVSGGSSYEQYF
DNA: TGTGCCAGCAGGGTTAGCGGGGGGAGCTCCTACGAGCAGTACTTC

D: TRBD2
size: NA
J: TRBJ2-2
V: TRBV5-1
CDR3: CASSPAQSPRTSGNTGELFF
DNA: TGCGCCAGCAGTCCTGCCCAGAGCCCGCGGACTAGCGGGAACACCGGGGAGCTGTTTTTT

D: NA
size: NA
J: TRBJ2-5
V: TRBV7-2
CDR3: CASSLRGGGQETQYF
DNA: TGTGCCAGCAGCTTACGAGGGGGGGGCCAAGAGACCCAGTACTTC

D: NA
size: few
J: TRBJ1-1
V: TRBV11-3
CDR3: CASSLQGSSRAFF
DNA: TGTGCCAGCAGCTTGCAGGGTAGCAGCAGGGCTTTCTTT

D: NA
size: NA
J: TRBJ1-3
V: TRBV7-9
CDR3: CASSPAESRGNTIYF
DNA: TGTGCCAGCAGCCCGGCGGAGTCTCGGGGAAACACCATATATTTT

D: NA
size: NA
J: TRBJ2-1
V: TRBV5-6
CDR3: CASSFGIQGGEQFF
DNA: TGTGCCAGCAGCTTTGGTATACAGGGTGGTGAGCAGTTCTTC

D: NA
size: NA
J: TRBJ2-1
V: TRBV5-1
CDR3: CASTEDSYNEQFF
DNA: TGCGCCAGTACAGAGGACAGTTACAATGAGCAGTTCTTC

D: NA
size: NA
J: TRBJ2-7
V: TRBV6-5
CDR3: CASSYPDNEQYF
DNA: TGTGCCAGCAGTTACCCTGACAACGAGCAGTACTTC

D: TRBD2
size: NA
J: TRBJ2-5
V: TRBV9
CDR3: CASSVAASGRGETQYF
DNA: TGTGCCAGCAGCGTAGCGGCTAGCGGGAGGGGAGAGACCCAGTACTTC

D: NA
size: NA
J: TRBJ2-7
V: TRBV7-2
CDR3: CASSSRRTTYEQYF
DNA: TGTGCCAGCAGCTCGCGTCGGACAACTTACGAGCAGTACTTC

D: TRBD1
size: NA
J: TRBJ2-7
V: TRBV27
CDR3: CASSSPGQSYEQYF
DNA: TGTGCCAGCAGTTCGCCGGGACAGTCCTACGAGCAGTACTTC

D: NA
size: NA
J: TRBJ1-2
V: TRBV2
CDR3: CASSIRGRANYGYTF
DNA: TGTGCCAGCAGTATCCGGGGGAGAGCTAACTATGGCTACACCTTC

D: NA
size: NA
J: TRBJ2-7
V: TRBV6-5
CDR3: CASSYGYSYEQYF
DNA: TGTGCCAGCAGTTACGGGTATTCCTACGAGCAGTACTTC

D: NA
size: once
J: TRBJ1-2
V: TRBV9
CDR3: CASSVGGQLNYGYTF
DNA: TGTGCCAGCAGCGTAGGTGGCCAGCTTAACTATGGCTACACCTTC